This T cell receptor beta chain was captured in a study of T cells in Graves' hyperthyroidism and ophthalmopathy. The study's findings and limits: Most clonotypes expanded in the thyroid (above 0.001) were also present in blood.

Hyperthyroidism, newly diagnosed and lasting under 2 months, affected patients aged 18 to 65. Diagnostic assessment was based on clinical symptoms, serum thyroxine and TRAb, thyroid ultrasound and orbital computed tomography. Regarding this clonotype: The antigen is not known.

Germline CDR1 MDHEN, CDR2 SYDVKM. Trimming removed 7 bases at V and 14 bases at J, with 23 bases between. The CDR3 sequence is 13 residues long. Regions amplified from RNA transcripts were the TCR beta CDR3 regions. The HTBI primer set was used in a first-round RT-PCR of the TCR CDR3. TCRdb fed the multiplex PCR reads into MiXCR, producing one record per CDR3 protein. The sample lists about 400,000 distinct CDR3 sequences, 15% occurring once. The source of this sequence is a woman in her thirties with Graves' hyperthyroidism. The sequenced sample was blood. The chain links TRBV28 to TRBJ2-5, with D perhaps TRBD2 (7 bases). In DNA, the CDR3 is TGTGCCAGCACTCCCTTAAGGGGGGGTTCCCCATACTTC. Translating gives CASTPLRGGSPYF.